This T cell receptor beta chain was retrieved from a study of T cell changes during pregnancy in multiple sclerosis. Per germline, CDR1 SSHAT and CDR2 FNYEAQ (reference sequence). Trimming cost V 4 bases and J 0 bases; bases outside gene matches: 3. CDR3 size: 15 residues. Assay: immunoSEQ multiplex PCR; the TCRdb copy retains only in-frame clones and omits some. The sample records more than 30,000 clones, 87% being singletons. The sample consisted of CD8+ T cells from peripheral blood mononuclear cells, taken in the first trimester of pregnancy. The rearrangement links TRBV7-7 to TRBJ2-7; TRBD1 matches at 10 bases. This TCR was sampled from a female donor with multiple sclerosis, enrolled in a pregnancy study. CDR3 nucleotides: TGTGCCAGCAGCTCGGGACAGGGGAGCTCCTACGAGCAGTACTTC. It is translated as CASSSGQGSSYEQYF.